These 24 T cell receptor beta chains share one sample of origin, sequenced in a study of human CD4 T cells and Enterobacteriaceae. Repertoires were generated with immunoSEQ multiplex PCR, while TCRdb's copy carries only in-frame clones and drops some. The sample lists about 26,000 clones, about four fifths occurring once. Memory CD4+ T cells were sorted as all CD4+ cells except CD45RA+CCR7+CD95- naive cells, over 98% pure. Input material: memory CD4+ T cells from blood. The receptors derive from a human donor in good health.

The chain links TRBV21-1 to TRBJ2-7; TRBD2 is the table's D call, not checked against the DNA. TRBV21-1 is classified as a pseudogene. The CDR3 covers 17 residues. The CDR3 DNA is TGTGCCAGCAGCAAAGGACGGCCTCAGAGGCTGCGTAACGAGCAGTACTTC. Its protein is CASSKGRPQRLRNEQYF.

The chain couples TRBV5-5 to TRBJ2-2, with 8 bases that match TRBD1. The CDR3 is 16 residues long. V gave up 5 bases and J gave up 2 bases; unmatched junction bases: 8. In germline, CDR1 is SGHKS, CDR2 YYEKEE (reference sequence). The CDR3 spells CASRPSGTGNTGELFF. The DNA of the CDR3 is TGTGCCAGCAGGCCCTCCGGGACAGGAAACACCGGGGAGCTGTTTTTT.

The V call is TRBV15, the J call TRBJ2-4; 7 bases are a match to TRBD1. The germline gives CDR1 LNHNV, CDR2 YYDKDF (reference sequence). The length of the CDR3 is 18 residues. V lost 3 bases to trimming and J lost 1 base; unmatched junction nucleotides: 12. The CDR3 nucleotides read TGTGCCACCAGCAGGCTATTCGACAGGGTCTCTGCCAAAAACATTCAGTACTTC. Translated: CATSRLFDRVSAKNIQYF.

The V and J genes are TRBV5-1 and TRBJ1-5, with 10 bases that match TRBD1. V dropped 1 base and J dropped 3; count of bases not matched to a gene: 13. The CDR3 loop spans 19 amino acids. CDR1 SGHRS and CDR2 YFSETQ come from the germline V gene. The CDR3 DNA is TGCGCCAGCAGCTTGCCCCTCCCGGGACAGGGGCTTATCAATCAGCCCCAGCATTTT. Protein sequence: CASSLPLPGQGLINQPQHF.

To note about this clone: One junction end does not reproduce the germline sequence, and a read error may be involved. The chain combines TRBV7-9 with TRBJ2-1, with 8 bases lining up with TRBD2. Germline values: CDR1 SEHNR, CDR2 FQNEAQ (reference sequence). This CDR3 contains 11 residues. CDR3 protein: CATSGRGEQFF. The CDR3 coding sequence is TGTGCCACCAGCGGGAGAGGGGAGCAGTTCTTC.

The chain is built from TRBV11-3 and TRBJ2-3; D is undetermined. CDR3 length equals 13 residues. From germline, CDR1 is SGHNT and CDR2 YENEEA. The V end lost 5 bases, the J end lost 1 base, and 7 bases lay between the germline ends. The CDR3 spells CASSPTGTDTQYF. The CDR3 region has the DNA TGTGCCAGCAGCCCGACGGGCACAGATACGCAGTATTTT.

This clone showed up just a few times. The V gene is TRBV7-7, the J gene TRBJ2-5; the match to TRBD1 covers 8 bases. Germline CDR1 and CDR2: SSHAT and FNYEAQ (reference sequence). V gave up 3 bases and J gave up 2 bases; unmatched junction bases: 2. The CDR3 has 14 residues. CDR3 sequence reads: CASSLDRAQETQYF. CDR3 bases: TGTGCCAGCAGCTTGGACAGGGCACAAGAGACCCAGTACTTC. Supplemented by reference TRBV7-7 and TRBJ2-5, the full variable domain reads GAGVSQSPRYKVTKRGQDVTLRCDPISSHATLYWYQQALGQGPEFLTYFNYEAQPDKSGLPSDRFSAERPEGSISTLTIQRTEQRDSAMYRCASSLDRAQETQYFGPGTRLLVL.

Only a few counts were recorded for this clone. This chain connects TRBV11-2 to TRBJ1-2; 9 nucleotides agree with TRBD1. V lost 4 bases and J lost 4; bases outside the gene matches: 7. This CDR3 contains 15 residues. Germline V CDR1 and CDR2: SGHAT, FQNNGV. Here the CDR3 reads CASSSTGTGSYGYTF. Here the CDR3 DNA reads TGTGCCAGCAGCTCGACTGGGACAGGGTCCTATGGCTACACCTTC.

The chain links TRBV7-8 to TRBJ2-7, with 7 bases matching TRBD1. The CDR3 has 15 residues. The germline V gene encodes CDR1 SGHVS and CDR2 FQNEAQ. The V gene end was trimmed by 0 bases and the J gene end by 2 bases; junction bases not matched to a gene: 4. CDR3 residues: CASSLARTGTYEQYF. The CDR3 nucleotides read TGTGCCAGCAGCTTAGCGAGGACAGGTACCTACGAGCAGTACTTC.

A few counts support this clone. This chain uses TRBV6-5 with TRBJ2-1; tentatively, D is TRBD2 (6 bases). Per germline, CDR1 MNHEY and CDR2 SVGAGI. The V gene lost 5 bases and the J gene lost 9 bases, with 8 bases spanning the gap. This CDR3 contains 11 residues. The CDR3 spells CASSLGGEQFF. CDR3 DNA: TGTGCCAGCAGTCTCGGGGGTGAGCAGTTCTTC.

The chain combines TRBV4-1 with TRBJ2-1; D is possibly TRBD2 (7 bases). V shed 8 bases and J shed 5 bases, with 19 bases lying between them. Germline lookup yields CDR1 MGHRA and CDR2 YSYEKL. CDR3 length equals 15 residues. The DNA of the CDR3 is TGCGCCAGCTCATCCCCGCGGGGGCAGAACAATGAGCAGTTCTTC. This gives the protein CASSSPRGQNNEQFF.

The rearrangement joins TRBV19 to TRBJ2-6, with D unresolved. The CDR3 spans 15 residues. The V and J ends lost 3 bases and 3 bases respectively, with 9 bases between them. Germline values: CDR1 LNHDA, CDR2 SQIVND (reference sequence). In nucleotides, the CDR3 is TGTGCCAGTAGTATTTTGAGAGGTGGGGCCAACGTCCTGACTTTC. Its translation: CASSILRGGANVLTF.

This clone was recorded once. This chain links TRBV6-4 with TRBJ1-1, with D unresolved. This CDR3 has 13 amino acids. Trimming pared 6 bases from V and 9 bases from J, leaving 17 bases between. Germline V CDR1 and CDR2: MRHNA, SNTAGT. CDR3 nucleotide sequence: TGTGCCAGCAGATTCGGAGAGGGAAGTAAAGCTTTCTTT. The encoded protein is CASRFGEGSKAFF.

The rearrangement links TRBV2 to TRBJ2-2, with 9 positions matching TRBD2. The CDR3 runs to 16 residues. V lost 5 bases and J lost 6; bases outside the gene matches: 10. Germline lookup yields CDR1 SNHLY and CDR2 FYNNEI. The CDR3 DNA sequence: TGTGCCAGCAGTCGATCCAGCGGGGGGTCCGCCGGGGAGCTGTTTTTT. Its translation: CASSRSSGGSAGELFF.

V gene TRBV5-1 combines with J gene TRBJ1-1; the D is unclear. Germline lookup yields CDR1 SGHRS and CDR2 YFSETQ. The germline V and J ends were trimmed by 5 bases and 0 bases, with 11 bases remaining between them. CDR3 length: 14 residues. The CDR3 DNA is TGCGCCAGCAGGGCGGATGGCATGAACACTGAAGCTTTCTTT. Translation gives CASRADGMNTEAFF.

The V and J genes are TRBV30 and TRBJ2-3; D ambiguous. This CDR3 comprises 11 residues. Trimming cost V 0 bases and J 6 bases, with 4 bases left between them. CDR1 GTSNPN and CDR2 SVGIG come from the germline V gene (reference sequence). The CDR3 is CAWSVIDTQYF. CDR3 coding DNA: TGTGCCTGGAGTGTGATCGATACGCAGTATTTT.

V usage is TRBV5-1 and J usage is TRBJ2-5, with D perhaps being TRBD1 or TRBD2 (5 bases each). The assigned J gene may be wrong: the sequence end matches TRBJ2-7 better. The CDR3 loop spans 13 amino acids. Germline assignment: CDR1 SGHRS and CDR2 YFSETQ. CDR3 sequence reads: CATRQGGRGEQYF. CDR3 coding DNA: TGCGCCACTAGGCAGGGTGGGAGAGGCGAGCAGTACTTC.

The V gene is TRBV5-1, the J gene TRBJ1-6; possible D gene TRBD1, 6 bases. V was cut by 4 bases and J by 3 bases, with 14 bases left in between. In germline, CDR1 is SGHRS, CDR2 YFSETQ. CDR3 size: 16 residues. The CDR3 is CASSPDGQHYNSPLHF. The CDR3 DNA is TGCGCCAGCAGCCCGGATGGACAGCACTATAATTCACCCCTCCACTTT.

On this clone itself: Distinct nucleotide sequences in the sample also encode this CDR3. The chain is built from TRBV25-1 and TRBJ1-5; a possible D gene is TRBD1 (6 bases). The CDR3 has 15 amino acids. Looked up from germline, CDR1 is MGHDK and CDR2 is SYGVNS. Trimming shortened V by 1 base and J by 7 bases, and 14 bases separated the two germline ends. The CDR3 DNA is TGTGCCAGCAGTGAATCCACACAGGGAGGACAGCCCCAGCATTTT. It specifies CASSESTQGGQPQHF.

The chain is built from TRBV7-3 and TRBJ2-5, with 11 bases aligning to TRBD2. Germline V lookup: CDR1 SGHTA, CDR2 FQGTGA. After removal of 2 bases from V and 5 bases from J, the junction contained 7 bases not matched to a gene. The CDR3 is 16 amino acids. CDR3 sequence: CASSLGLAGLGETQYF. CDR3 sequence (DNA): TGTGCCAGCAGCTTAGGACTAGCGGGCCTGGGGGAGACCCAGTACTTC.

This clone is a singleton in its sample. The chain is built from TRBV29-1 and TRBJ1-2; perhaps TRBD1 as D (5 bases). The germline V gene encodes CDR1 SQVTM and CDR2 ANQGSEA. This CDR3 region has 12 residues. CDR3 coding DNA: TGCACCGGATGGGGGGGTAACTATGGCTACACCTTC. This sequence encodes CTGWGGNYGYTF.

J is TRBJ2-5 and V is TRBV4-2; a possible D gene is TRBD2 (6 bases). The V end lost 4 bases, the J end lost 4 bases, and 19 bases lay between the germline ends. Germline CDR1 is LGHNA and CDR2 is YNFKEQ. The CDR3 runs to 16 residues. The CDR3 loop reads CASSPRVRDWGETQYF. The CDR3 DNA reads as TGTGCCAGCAGCCCGCGTGTGAGGGACTGGGGAGAGACCCAGTACTTC.

This clone was seen more than once but under ten times. This chain links TRBV30 with TRBJ1-2; a weak D match, TRBD1 (6 bases). V was pared by 0 bases and J by 2 bases, with 13 bases between. The CDR3 is made up of 15 amino acids. The germline V gene has CDR1 GTSNPN and CDR2 SVGIG (reference sequence). The CDR3 protein is CAWSVGQGINYGYTF. In nucleotides, the CDR3 is TGTGCCTGGAGTGTAGGGCAGGGGATAAACTATGGCTACACCTTC.

The rearrangement joins TRBV18 to TRBJ1-1, with D unclear. The V end lost 6 bases, the J end lost 2 bases, and 7 bases lay between the germline ends. CDR3 length: 12 residues. Germline CDR1 reads KGHSH; CDR2 reads LQKENI. Written as DNA, the CDR3 is TGTGCCAGCTCTAACGAAAACACTGAAGCTTTCTTT. Amino acids: CASSNENTEAFF.